These 20 T cell receptor beta chains share one sample of origin, sequenced in a study of cytomegalovirus exposure and HLA in healthy donors. The PCR employed 60 Vbeta primers together with 13 Jbeta primers. TCRdb keeps only in-frame clones here, not all; method: immunoSEQ multiplex PCR. This sample yields around 190,000 clones, of which around 77% are seen a single time; roughly 3% belongs to the top ten. Sequencing was carried out using PBMCs. The receptors stem from a woman in her thirties in good health and CMV-seronegative.

This rearrangement joins TRBV6-7 to TRBJ2-2, with TRBD2 matching over 10 bases. TRBV6-7 is placed among ORFs of uncertain function. Trimming at V came to 5 bases and at J to 0 bases, leaving 9 bases not matched to a gene. The CDR3 has 18 amino acids. This CDR3 is CASSRGTSAISNTGELFF. In nucleotides, the CDR3 is TGTGCCAGCAGTCGTGGGACTAGCGCTATCTCGAACACCGGGGAGCTGTTTTTT.

This clone was picked up one time. This chain joins TRBV6-5 and TRBJ2-6, with D unclear. CDR1 and CDR2 (germline): MNHEY, SVGAGI. V shed 6 bases and J shed 4 bases, with 10 bases lying between them. The CDR3 has 14 residues. DNA for the CDR3: TGTGCCAGCAGCGAGATCCTGGGGGCCAACGTCCTGACTTTC. Its translation is CASSEILGANVLTF.

The chain employs TRBV4-1 and TRBJ2-5; a weak D match, TRBD1 (5 bases). CDR3 length: 14 residues. V was pared by 3 bases and J by 3 bases, with 11 bases between. Germline-derived CDR1 and CDR2 are MGHRA and YSYEKL. The CDR3 reads CASSQDTTEETQYF. CDR3 nucleotides: TGCGCCAGCAGCCAGGATACGACAGAAGAGACCCAGTACTTC.

The chain employs TRBV7-6 and TRBJ2-7; tentative D call: TRBD1 (5 bases). CDR1 SGHVS and CDR2 FNYEAQ come from the germline V gene. The CDR3 consists of 13 residues. V gave up 2 bases and J gave up 5 bases, with 10 bases separating them. The CDR3 protein is CASSLRGGHEQYF. The CDR3 region has the DNA TGTGCCAGCAGCTTAAGGGGTGGACACGAGCAGTACTTC.

A few counts support this clone. This chain connects TRBV10-3 to TRBJ2-5; perhaps TRBD1 as D (6 bases). Germline loops: CDR1 ENHRY, CDR2 SYGVKD. CDR3 length: 15 residues. The ends were cut back, 10 bases at V and 4 bases at J, with 22 bases in the middle. The CDR3 here is CATGQLTSRGETQYF. The CDR3 DNA reads as TGTGCCACAGGACAGCTTACATCAAGGGGAGAGACCCAGTACTTC.

This clone was counted between two and nine times. This CDR3 is also generated by other DNA sequences in the sample. V gene TRBV9 combines with J gene TRBJ1-1; D call uncertain. The CDR3 consists of 13 residues. V dropped 3 bases and J dropped 1 base, with 7 bases sitting between them. Germline V gene data show CDR1 as SGDLS and CDR2 as YYNGEE. The CDR3 region is CASSAGRNTEAFF. CDR3 in DNA: TGTGCCAGCAGCGCCGGGAGGAACACTGAAGCTTTCTTT.

V and J are TRBV6-1 and TRBJ2-7, with D tentatively TRBD1 (6 bases). Germline-derived CDR1 and CDR2 are MNHNS and SASEGT. This CDR3 has 13 residues. Trimming took 3 bases from V and 10 from J, leaving 16 bases between them. For the CDR3, the DNA is TGTGCCAGCAGTGATTCTCCCACAGGGATACAGTACTTC. Translation gives CASSDSPTGIQYF.

The chain carries TRBV19 and TRBJ1-3, with D perhaps TRBD1 (5 bases). Germline-derived CDR1 and CDR2 are LNHDA and SQIVND (reference sequence). Deletions cut 3 bases from V and 2 bases from J, with 20 bases between. CDR3 length: 18 amino acids. CDR3 bases: TGTGCCAGTAGTATTTCCGTCTTGACAGAGAAGCCTGGAAACACCATATATTTT. Protein product: CASSISVLTEKPGNTIYF.

The chain is built from TRBV30 and TRBJ2-7; D is possibly TRBD1 (6 bases). The CDR3 loop spans 12 amino acids. V was clipped by 0 bases and J by 4 bases, with 7 bases between them. Per the germline V gene, CDR1 is GTSNPN and CDR2 is SVGIG (reference sequence). CDR3 loop: CAWSVQGYEQYF. The CDR3, as DNA: TGTGCCTGGAGTGTACAGGGTTACGAGCAGTACTTC.

The V gene is TRBV15, the J gene TRBJ2-2, with 9 bases lining up with TRBD2. This CDR3 has 18 residues. The V gene's germline CDR1 is LNHNV and CDR2 YYDKDF (reference sequence). Losses at the gene ends were 1 base for V and 4 bases for J; bases not matched to a gene: 10. The DNA for the CDR3 is TGTGCCACCAGCAGAGGGGCGCTAGCGGGAACTCGCACCGGGGAGCTGTTTTTT. Translating it yields CATSRGALAGTRTGELFF.

The CDR3 DNA reads TGTGCCAGCAGTGAACGGCTAGCGGGAGCGGCAGATACGCAGTATTTT. Translated, it gives CASSERLAGAADTQYF. This chain uses TRBV6-4 with TRBJ2-3; 10 bases map to TRBD2. Germline CDR1 reads MRHNA; CDR2 reads SNTAGT. This CDR3 spans 16 amino acids. V trimming: 3 bases; J trimming: 4 bases; junction bases outside the gene matches: 7.

The chain uses TRBV4-1 and TRBJ2-7, with 9 nucleotides matching TRBD1. V trimming: 2 bases; J trimming: 4 bases; junction bases outside the gene matches: 6. Germline V gives CDR1 MGHRA, CDR2 YSYEKL. This CDR3 is 15 amino acids long. The DNA for the CDR3 is TGCGCCAGCAGCCAACCGGGGACAGGGTCGTACGAGCAGTACTTC. Translation gives CASSQPGTGSYEQYF.

This clone has a handful of counts. The chain carries TRBV14 and TRBJ1-1, with 7 bases that match TRBD1. The V segment lost 6 bases and the J segment 2 bases; nucleotides outside the gene matches: 9. Germline V CDR1 and CDR2: SGHDN, FVKESK. CDR3 length: 15 residues. CDR3 residues: CASSSLGQTNTEAFF. CDR3 coding DNA: TGTGCCAGCAGTTCATTGGGACAGACAAACACTGAAGCTTTCTTT. Supplemented by reference TRBV14 and TRBJ1-1, the full variable domain reads EAGVTQFPSHSVIEKGQTVTLRCDPISGHDNLYWYRRVMGKEIKFLLHFVKESKQDESGMPNNRFLAERTGGTYSTLKVQPAELEDSGVYFCASSSLGQTNTEAFFGQGTRLTVV.

Concerning this clone itself: Other DNA variants within this sample encode the same CDR3. The CDR3 DNA sequence: TGTGCCAGCAGCGTAGGGCTAGCTTACGAGCAGTACTTC. Its translation is CASSVGLAYEQYF. The chain couples TRBV9 to TRBJ2-7, with D perhaps TRBD2 (5 bases). The length of the CDR3 is 13 residues. Trimming took off 0 bases at V and 4 bases at J, with 8 bases between the two ends. Germline V gives CDR1 SGDLS, CDR2 YYNGEE.

V and J are TRBV6-1 and TRBJ2-5; D might be TRBD1 (6 bases). The V gene's germline CDR1 is MNHNS and CDR2 SASEGT. The CDR3 runs to 13 residues. Trimming left V 5 bases short and J 1 base short, with 8 bases between. The CDR3 DNA reads TGTGCCAGCAGTCGGGACACCCAAGAGACCCAGTACTTC. Protein sequence: CASSRDTQETQYF.

The rearrangement links TRBV28 to TRBJ2-7; no clear D. The CDR3 covers 14 residues. The germline V gene has CDR1 MDHEN and CDR2 SYDVKM. The V gene lost 5 bases and the J gene lost 3 bases, with 14 bases spanning the gap. The CDR3 reads CASSPPRAIYEQYF. CDR3 nucleotide sequence: TGTGCCAGCAGTCCCCCGCGAGCAATCTACGAGCAGTACTTC.

This chain connects TRBV6-5 to TRBJ2-3; D perhaps matches TRBD2 (6 bases). Trimming pared 4 bases from V and 4 bases from J, leaving 6 bases between. Germline values: CDR1 MNHEY, CDR2 SVGAGI. The CDR3 spans 12 residues. CDR3 nucleotide sequence: TGTGCCAGCAGTTCGGGGGCAGATACGCAGTATTTT. Encoded protein: CASSSGADTQYF.

The rearrangement uses TRBV7-2 and TRBJ2-7, with 8 bases aligning to TRBD2. V shed 5 bases, J shed 2 bases, and the junction held 8 bases outside the gene matches. The CDR3 extends over 15 amino acids. Germline CDR1 SGHTA, CDR2 FQGNSA. CDR3 nucleotides: TGTGCCAGCAGCCCCGCGGTCGGGAGGGCCTACGAGCAGTACTTC. Protein sequence: CASSPAVGRAYEQYF.

The V gene is TRBV5-1, the J gene TRBJ2-1, with 11 bases matching TRBD2. Germline values: CDR1 SGHRS, CDR2 YFSETQ. The V segment lost 4 bases and the J segment 7 bases; nucleotides outside the gene matches: 7. This CDR3 is built from 15 residues. The CDR3 sequence: CASSPIAGGLNEQFF. In DNA, the CDR3 is TGCGCCAGCAGCCCAATAGCGGGGGGGTTAAATGAGCAGTTCTTC.

The V gene is TRBV30, the J gene TRBJ2-5, with D possibly TRBD2 on 5 matching bases. TRBJ2-7 explains the end of the DNA better; the J call may be wrong. The CDR3 extends over 11 amino acids. CDR1 GTSNPN and CDR2 SVGIG come from the germline V gene (reference sequence). The CDR3 spells CAWGPGYEQYF. The DNA of the CDR3 is TGTGCCTGGGGACCGGGATACGAGCAGTACTTC.